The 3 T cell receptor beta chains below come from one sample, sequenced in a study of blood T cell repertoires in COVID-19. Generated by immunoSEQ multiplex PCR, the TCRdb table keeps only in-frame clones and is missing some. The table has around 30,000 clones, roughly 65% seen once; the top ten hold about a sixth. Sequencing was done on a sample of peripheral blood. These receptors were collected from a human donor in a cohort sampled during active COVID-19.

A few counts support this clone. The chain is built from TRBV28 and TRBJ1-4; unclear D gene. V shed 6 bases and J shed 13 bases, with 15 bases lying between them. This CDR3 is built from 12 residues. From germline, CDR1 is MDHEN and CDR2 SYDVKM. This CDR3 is CASSSDTRGLFF. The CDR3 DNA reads TGTGCCAGCAGCTCCGACACTCGGGGACTGTTTTTT. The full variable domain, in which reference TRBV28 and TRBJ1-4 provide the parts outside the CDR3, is DVKVTQSSRYLVKRTGEKVFLECVQDMDHENMFWYRQDPGLGLRLIYFSYDVKMKEKGDIPEGYSVSREKKERFSLILESASTNQTSMYLCASSSDTRGLFFGSGTQLSVL.

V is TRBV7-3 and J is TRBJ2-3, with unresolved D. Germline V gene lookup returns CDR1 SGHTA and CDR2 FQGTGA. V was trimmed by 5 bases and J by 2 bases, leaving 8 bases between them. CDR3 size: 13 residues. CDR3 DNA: TGTGCCAGCAGCACACAGCCCACAGATACGCAGTATTTT. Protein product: CASSTQPTDTQYF.

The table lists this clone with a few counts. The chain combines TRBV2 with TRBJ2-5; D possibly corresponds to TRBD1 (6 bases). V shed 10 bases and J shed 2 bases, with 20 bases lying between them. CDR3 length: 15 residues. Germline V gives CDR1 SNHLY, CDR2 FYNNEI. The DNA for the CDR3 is TGTGCCACCTGCCAGGGGTATCCTCGTCAAGAGACCCAGTACTTC. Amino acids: CATCQGYPRQETQYF.